This TCR beta chain was documented in a study of shared clonotypes between healthy human individuals. Study details: The donor pool was made up of a couple of women and a few men aged 18 to 49. There were three CD4 naive, three CD4 memory, two CD8 naive and one CD8 memory plates per donor.

Method: immunoSEQ multiplex PCR; TCRdb's copy keeps in-frame clones and lacks some. The table has 800,000 or so clones, approximately 97% seen once. Trimming pared 8 bases from V and 0 bases from J, leaving 5 bases between. The CDR3 totals 13 residues. CDR1 is KGHSH and CDR2 is LQKENI in the germline V gene. Naive CD8 cells were CD45RO-negative, positively selected for CCR7, excluding terminally differentiated effector memory CD45RA+ cells. V and J are TRBV18 and TRBJ2-6; no reliable D call. This sequence originates from a man aged 25-40 years in good health. Sequenced input: naive CD8+ T cells sorted from blood. This CDR3 is CASPLSGANVLTF. The CDR3 DNA reads as TGTGCCAGCCCGCTCTCTGGGGCCAACGTCCTGACTTTC.